The sequence of this T cell receptor beta chain was determined in a study of cytotoxic CD8 clonotypes in ibrutinib-treated CLL. In the study overall: The taking of response samples occurred after a median about eleven months of treatment, with a range of 6 to 36.

In regard to this clone: Its antigen remains unknown.

The CDR3 has 13 amino acids. Trimming removed 8 bases from V and 6 bases from J, with 16 bases in between. Germline V gene lookup returns CDR1 GTSNPN and CDR2 SVGIG (reference sequence). Depth targeted 1 in 200,000 to 1 in 1 million T cells, averaging 10x coverage per clonotype. Profiling relied on immunoSEQ multiplex PCR, and the TCRdb table lists in-frame clones only, not all of them. The top ten clones hold roughly 6.3% of a sample with some 310,000 clones, 70% to 80% of them seen once. Whole-study results and caveats: Samples were collected at differing times from sustained-remission and progressing patients.

This specimen was PBMCs, taken before ibrutinib treatment. The chain recombines TRBV30 with TRBJ2-2; no clear D. The TCR sequence derives from a human donor with chronic lymphocytic leukemia. The CDR3 region is CAATGPYAGELFF. CDR3 DNA sequence: TGTGCCGCGACCGGGCCCTATGCCGGGGAGCTGTTTTTT.